The TCR beta chain under discussion was sequenced for a study of blood T cell repertoires in COVID-19. Overall study: Acute and convalescent COVID-19 samples came from the United States, Italy and Spain. PBMCs, B-cell-depleted T cells, or T cells were the source of the cDNA or gDNA that made up the material.

The ends lost 4 bases at V and 9 bases at J; junction bases unmatched: 8. The CDR3 covers 15 residues. The germline gives CDR1 SGHRS, CDR2 YFSETQ. Original processing methods: Scientists estimated how many nucleated cells there were by amplifying reference gene primers. Sequencing used immunoSEQ multiplex PCR; TCRdb keeps in-frame clones, though not all of them. D and trimming were read from the DNA, whereas the V and J calls and clone size are those reported in that table. This sample has under 150,000 clones, with about 85% found just once. The sequenced material came from peripheral blood. The TCR originated in a human donor in a cohort sampled during active COVID-19. The chain couples TRBV5-1 to TRBJ2-1; TRBD2 agrees at 12 bases. CDR3 amino acids: CASSPTSGGPVEQFF. The CDR3 nucleotides read TGCGCCAGCAGCCCTACTAGCGGGGGGCCCGTTGAGCAGTTCTTC. Using reference TRBV5-1 and TRBJ2-1 for the parts outside the CDR3, the full variable domain is KAGVTQTPRYLIKTRGQQVTLSCSPISGHRSVSWYQQTPGQGLQFLFEYFSETQRNKGNFPGRFSGRQFSNSRSEMNVSTLELGDSALYLCASSPTSGGPVEQFFGPGTRLTVL.